This T cell receptor beta chain was identified in a study of cytomegalovirus exposure and HLA in healthy donors. Overall study findings and caveats: Cytomegalovirus-associated TCR beta chains were listed, numbering some 170. A missense variant in DCLRE1C was later tied to TCR beta V- and J-gene trimming.

The PCR employed 60 Vbeta primers together with 13 Jbeta primers. Original methodology: About 12 million of the about 80 million unique TCR beta chains counted in a later analysis were shared. TCRdb's copy holds only in-frame clones and misses some; the assay was immunoSEQ multiplex PCR. V and J calls and clone size are copied from that table; D and trimming were computed from the DNA. This table lists about 130,000 clones. Points on this clone: Its antigen is currently unknown.

The CDR3 has 11 amino acids. Germline V gives CDR1 SQVTM, CDR2 ANQGSEA. The chain recombines TRBV29-1 with TRBJ2-5; perhaps TRBD1 as D (5 bases). The clonotype originates from a man younger than 30 in good health and CMV-seronegative. The sequenced sample was PBMCs. Here the CDR3 DNA reads TGCAGTATAAGGGGCAAAGAGACCCAGTACTTC. Amino acids: CSIRGKETQYF.